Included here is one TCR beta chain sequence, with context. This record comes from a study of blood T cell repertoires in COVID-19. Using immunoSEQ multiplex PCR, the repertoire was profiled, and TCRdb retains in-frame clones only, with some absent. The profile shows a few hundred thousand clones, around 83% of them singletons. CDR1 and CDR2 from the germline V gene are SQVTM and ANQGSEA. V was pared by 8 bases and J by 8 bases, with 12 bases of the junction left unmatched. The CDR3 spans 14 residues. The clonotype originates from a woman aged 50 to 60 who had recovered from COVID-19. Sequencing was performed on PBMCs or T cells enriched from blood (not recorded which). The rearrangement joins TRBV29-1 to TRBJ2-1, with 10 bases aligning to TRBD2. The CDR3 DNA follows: TGCAGCTCGGGGGGGCTAGCGGGAGTTTATGAGCAGTTCTTC. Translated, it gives CSSGGLAGVYEQFF.